This T cell receptor beta chain was recorded in a study of patients and donors after allogeneic stem cell transplantation. This CDR3 contains 14 residues. Germline V lookup: CDR1 SGHRS, CDR2 YFSETQ. MiXCR, run by TCRdb on the RT-PCR reads, gives a single entry per CDR3 protein. The table has 410,000 or so distinct CDR3 sequences, approximately 16% seen once; the top ten hold just over 7%. To note about this clonotype: The junction differs from germline at one of its ends, possibly a read error.

This clonotype originated in a human donor who was either an allogeneic HSCT recipient or a stem cell or donor lymphocyte infusion donor (not recorded which). It is not recorded whose cells these are; they may come from a transplant donor. Sequencing was performed on blood, either unsorted or a sorted T cell fraction (not recorded which). The genes are TRBV5-1 and TRBJ2-4, with TRBD1 matching 10 bases. CDR3 sequence (DNA): TGCGCCAGCAGTTTGGGACAGGGGTTAAACATTCAGTACTTC. The encoded protein is CASSLGQGLNIQYF. Based on the CDR3 plus reference TRBV5-1 and TRBJ2-4, the full variable domain is KAGVTQTPRYLIKTRGQQVTLSCSPISGHRSVSWYQQTPGQGLQFLFEYFSETQRNKGNFPGRFSGRQFSNSRSEMNVSTLELGDSALYLCASSLGQGLNIQYFGAGTRLSVL.